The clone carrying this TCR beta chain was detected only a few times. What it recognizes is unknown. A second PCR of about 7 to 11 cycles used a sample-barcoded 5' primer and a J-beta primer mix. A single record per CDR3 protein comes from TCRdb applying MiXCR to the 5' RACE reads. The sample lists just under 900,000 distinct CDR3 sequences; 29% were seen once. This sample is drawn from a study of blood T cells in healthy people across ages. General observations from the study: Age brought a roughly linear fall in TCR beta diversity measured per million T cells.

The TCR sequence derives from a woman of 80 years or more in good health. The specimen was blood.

The CDR3 nucleotides are TGTGCCTGGAGCCCACAGGGGAGAGGCGGTGGCTACACCTTC. Amino acids: CAWSPQGRGGGYTF. J is TRBJ1-2 and V is TRBV30, with 7 nucleotides matching TRBD1. The CDR3 is 14 amino acids. J lost 7 bases, V lost 3 bases, and 11 bases had no gene match. CDR1 is GTSNPN and CDR2 is SVGIG in the germline V gene (reference sequence).